This TCR beta chain comes out of a study of blood T cells in healthy people across ages. A minimum of 5 micrograms of total RNA was extracted per sample. Study observations and caveats: Long-lived and aged donors differed, with more naive CD4+ cells and higher diversity in the long-lived.

This CDR3 comprises 16 residues. Between the trimmed V and J ends, which lost 1 base and 7 bases, there was a span of 17 bases. The germline gives CDR1 SGHTA, CDR2 FQGNSA. About this clonotype itself: Its specificity is not known.

Together with a sample-barcoded 5' primer, a J-beta primer mix was included in a second PCR lasting roughly 6 to 12 cycles. Each CDR3 protein gets one entry after TCRdb re-called the 5' RACE reads with MiXCR. The sample shows around 800,000 distinct CDR3 sequences, roughly 46% of them seen only once. This rearrangement joins TRBV7-2 to TRBJ2-1; D is ambiguous. This TCR derives from an elderly man in good health. Sequenced input: blood. The CDR3 coding sequence is TGTGCCAGCAGCTTAGGTGTTGATAAGGGATATAATGAGCAGTTCTTC. The encoded protein is CASSLGVDKGYNEQFF.